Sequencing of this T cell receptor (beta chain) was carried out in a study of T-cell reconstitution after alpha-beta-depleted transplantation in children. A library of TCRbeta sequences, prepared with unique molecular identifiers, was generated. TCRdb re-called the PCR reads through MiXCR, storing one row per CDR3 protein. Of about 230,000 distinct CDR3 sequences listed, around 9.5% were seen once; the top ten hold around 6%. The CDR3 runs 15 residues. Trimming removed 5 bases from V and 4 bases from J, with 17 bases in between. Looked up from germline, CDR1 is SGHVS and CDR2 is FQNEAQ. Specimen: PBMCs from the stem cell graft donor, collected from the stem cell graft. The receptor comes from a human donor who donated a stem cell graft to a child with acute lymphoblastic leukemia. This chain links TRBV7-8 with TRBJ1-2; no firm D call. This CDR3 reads CASSRQAGVFYGYTF. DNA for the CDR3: TGTGCCAGCAGCCGTCAGGCGGGCGTTTTCTATGGCTACACCTTC.